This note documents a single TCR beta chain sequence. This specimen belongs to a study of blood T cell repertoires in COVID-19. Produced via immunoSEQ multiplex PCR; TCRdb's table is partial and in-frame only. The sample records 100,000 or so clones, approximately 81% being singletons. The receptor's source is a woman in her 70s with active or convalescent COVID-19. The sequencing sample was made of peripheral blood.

CDR3 residues: CASSQVGYRFYGYTF. The CDR3 coding sequence is TGTGCCAGCAGCCAAGTGGGGTACAGGTTCTATGGCTACACCTTC. This rearrangement joins TRBV3-1 (or the pseudogene TRBV3-2) to TRBJ1-2; D possibly corresponds to TRBD1 (5 bases). The V end was cut by 1 base, the J end by 4 bases, with 13 bases between. Per germline, CDR1 LGHDT and CDR2 YNNKEL (reference sequence). The CDR3 has 15 residues.